This entry lists 28 T cell receptor beta chains sequenced from one sample in a study of blood T cells in healthy people across ages. A second about 6 to 12 cycle PCR used barcoded and J-beta primers. TCRdb redid the calling of the 5' RACE reads with MiXCR, one entry per CDR3 protein. The sample consists of under 1,000,000 distinct CDR3 sequences, 46% of them appearing once. Sequenced sample: blood. These receptors were obtained from an elderly man in good health.

This clonotype was observed at least ten times. V usage is TRBV5-1 and J usage is TRBJ2-5; tentatively, D is TRBD2 (5 bases). Germline V lookup: CDR1 SGHRS, CDR2 YFSETQ. V dropped 6 bases and J dropped 1 base, with 16 bases sitting between them. CDR3 size: 15 residues. CDR3 protein: CASNMGGLPQETQYF. The CDR3 DNA is TGCGCCAGCAACATGGGCGGGCTACCCCAAGAGACCCAGTACTTC. The whole variable domain, filled in from reference TRBV5-1 and TRBJ2-5, reads KAGVTQTPRYLIKTRGQQVTLSCSPISGHRSVSWYQQTPGQGLQFLFEYFSETQRNKGNFPGRFSGRQFSNSRSEMNVSTLELGDSALYLCASNMGGLPQETQYFGPGTRLLVL.

This clonotype was detected only a few times. The J gene is TRBJ2-1, the V gene TRBV7-2, with 8 positions matching TRBD2. Germline V gene sequence: CDR1 SGHTA, CDR2 FQGNSA. This CDR3 region has 16 residues. V shed 5 bases and J 0 bases; nucleotides not matched to a gene: 6. Here the CDR3 reads CASSLRAGDSYNEQFF. Here the CDR3 DNA reads TGTGCCAGCAGCCTAAGAGCGGGAGACTCCTACAATGAGCAGTTCTTC.

This chain links TRBV7-2 with TRBJ2-7; 8 bases align to TRBD2. Germline lookup yields CDR1 SGHTA and CDR2 FQGNSA. V trimming: 1 base; J trimming: 2 bases; junction bases outside the gene matches: 1. The CDR3 totals 14 residues. The CDR3, as DNA: TGTGCCAGCAGCTTAGTAGCGGGAACCTACGAGCAGTACTTC. This translates into CASSLVAGTYEQYF.

This clonotype came up many times. The chain recombines TRBV5-5 with TRBJ2-7; 7 nucleotides line up with TRBD1. Germline CDR1 reads SGHKS; CDR2 reads YYEKEE (reference sequence). The CDR3 covers 14 residues. Trimming at V came to 3 bases and at J to 0 bases, leaving 3 bases not matched to a gene. This chain's CDR3 is CASSSTGDSYEQYF. CDR3 nucleotide sequence: TGTGCCAGCAGCTCTACAGGGGACTCCTACGAGCAGTACTTC.

The rearrangement uses TRBV15 and TRBJ1-6; 7 nucleotides match TRBD1. V gave up 6 bases and J gave up 6 bases; unmatched junction bases: 8. Germline lookup yields CDR1 LNHNV and CDR2 YYDKDF (reference sequence). CDR3 length: 15 residues. The CDR3 region has the DNA TGTGCCACCAGTACCCGGACAGGATTTAATTCACCCCTCCACTTT. Translation: CATSTRTGFNSPLHF.

This clonotype showed up just a few times. The V and J genes are TRBV2 and TRBJ2-2; perhaps TRBD1 as D (6 bases). Germline V lookup: CDR1 SNHLY, CDR2 FYNNEI. The CDR3 totals 14 residues. The V end was cut by 3 bases, the J end by 8 bases, with 13 bases between. CDR3 nucleotides: TGTGCCAGCAGTGAGAGCAGGGGTCGTGGGGAGCTGTTTTTT. This translates into CASSESRGRGELFF.

The chain couples TRBV7-2 to TRBJ2-3, with 9 bases matching TRBD2. Germline CDR1 SGHTA, CDR2 FQGNSA. V lost 5 bases and J lost 10; bases outside the gene matches: 13. The CDR3 length is 15 residues. The CDR3 here is CASSLSGRPPYAQYF. DNA for the CDR3: TGTGCCAGCAGCCTAAGCGGGAGGCCCCCGTATGCGCAGTATTTT.

This clonotype was observed a few times. The V and J genes are TRBV4-3 and TRBJ2-7; D perhaps matches TRBD2 (6 bases). The CDR3 consists of 15 residues. The germline V and J ends were trimmed by 1 base and 2 bases, with 12 bases remaining between them. Germline V lookup: CDR1 LGHNA, CDR2 YSLEER. Here the CDR3 DNA reads TGCGCCAGCAGCCAAGGATCCGGACTACCCTACGAGCAGTACTTC. Protein product: CASSQGSGLPYEQYF.

This clonotype was counted a single time. The rearrangement joins TRBV7-2 to TRBJ1-1; no definite D call. The CDR3 is 14 residues long. Trimming took 2 bases from V and 7 from J, leaving 14 bases between them. The V gene's germline CDR1 is SGHTA and CDR2 FQGNSA. The CDR3 sequence: CASSLTTSRIEAFF. The CDR3, as DNA: TGTGCCAGCAGCTTAACGACAAGCAGAATTGAAGCTTTCTTT.

The chain carries TRBV6-5 and TRBJ2-7; 8 bases match TRBD2. The V gene end was trimmed by 6 bases and the J gene end by 7 bases; junction bases not matched to a gene: 11. Germline V gives CDR1 MNHEY, CDR2 SVGAGI. The CDR3 loop spans 14 amino acids. The CDR3 protein is CASRPLAVNNEQYF. The DNA for the CDR3 is TGTGCCAGCAGACCACTAGCGGTGAACAATGAGCAGTACTTC.

This clonotype occurred many times. This CDR3 reads CSASYWTGEGTDTQYF. The CDR3 DNA reads as TGCAGTGCTAGCTATTGGACAGGGGAAGGGACAGATACGCAGTATTTT. The chain has TRBV20-1 and TRBJ2-3, with 9 bases identical to TRBD1. The CDR3 sequence is 16 residues long. In germline, CDR1 is DFQATT, CDR2 SNEGSKA (reference sequence). V shed 3 bases and J 3 bases; nucleotides not matched to a gene: 10.

This clonotype was seen just once. The chain uses TRBV29-1 and TRBJ1-4; no reliable D call. Germline V gene data show CDR1 as SQVTM and CDR2 as ANQGSEA. This CDR3 is built from 13 residues. V gave up 6 bases and J gave up 4 bases, with 12 bases separating them. As DNA, the CDR3 is TGCAGCGTGCAGACTGGGGATAATGAAAAACTGTTTTTT. Translating it yields CSVQTGDNEKLFF. The complete variable domain, with remaining parts taken from reference TRBV29-1 and TRBJ1-4, reads SAVISQKPSRDICQRGTSLTIQCQVDSQVTMMFWYRQQPGQSLTLIATANQGSEATYESGFVIDKFPISRPNLTFSTLTVSNMSPEDSSIYLCSVQTGDNEKLFFGSGTQLSVL.

V is TRBV12-3 or TRBV12-4 and J is TRBJ2-3; D unclear. V lost 3 bases, J lost 4 bases, and 5 bases lay in between. The CDR3 covers 12 residues. In DNA, the CDR3 is TGTGCCAGCAGTTTTCGCTCAGATACGCAGTATTTT. Translated, it gives CASSFRSDTQYF.

This clonotype was observed a handful of times. The rearrangement joins TRBV7-3 to TRBJ2-7, with D uncertain. This CDR3 is built from 15 residues. Trimming removed 1 base at V and 3 bases at J, with 13 bases between. Germline V lookup: CDR1 SGHTA, CDR2 FQGTGA. Here the CDR3 DNA reads TGTGCCAGCAGCTTAAGAGATGGGGTAGGCTACGAGCAGTACTTC. This sequence encodes CASSLRDGVGYEQYF.

The rearrangement links TRBV28 to TRBJ2-4; 7 positions match TRBD1. Germline V lookup: CDR1 MDHEN, CDR2 SYDVKM. Losses at the gene ends were 2 bases for V and 10 bases for J; bases not matched to a gene: 5. The CDR3 runs 13 residues. The CDR3 is CASSLQGQKIQYF. The CDR3 DNA sequence: TGTGCCAGCAGTTTACAGGGACAGAAAATTCAGTACTTC.

This clonotype was seen a handful of times. The gene calls are TRBV2 and TRBJ2-1; D remains ambiguous. This CDR3 has 11 residues. The germline V gene has CDR1 SNHLY and CDR2 FYNNEI. V dropped 10 bases and J dropped 4 bases, with 8 bases sitting between them. The CDR3 spells CATSRYNEQFF. In DNA form, the CDR3 reads TGTGCCACCAGCCGGTACAATGAGCAGTTCTTC.

The genes are TRBV6-1 and TRBJ2-5; weak D call: TRBD1 (5 bases). This CDR3 has 14 amino acids. The V gene lost 6 bases and the J gene lost 1 base, with 12 bases spanning the gap. CDR1 and CDR2 from the germline V gene are MNHNS and SASEGT. CDR3 region: CASSEQDIQETQYF. CDR3 bases: TGTGCCAGCAGCGAACAGGACATCCAAGAGACCCAGTACTTC.

Ten or more counts support this clonotype. The CDR3 reads CSARHLRGYRSNTEAFF. DNA of the CDR3: TGCAGTGCTCGACACCTTCGGGGGTACAGGTCGAACACTGAAGCTTTCTTT. V gene TRBV20-1 combines with J gene TRBJ1-1, with TRBD1 as a possible D gene (5 bases). The CDR3 extends over 17 amino acids. In germline, CDR1 is DFQATT, CDR2 SNEGSKA (reference sequence). Trimming took off 5 bases at V and 1 base at J, with 23 bases between the two ends.

Concerning this clonotype: Germline is not matched at one junction end, which may reflect a read error. The chain has TRBV20-1 and TRBJ1-6; D possibly corresponds to TRBD1 (6 bases). The germline V gene encodes CDR1 DFQATT and CDR2 SNEGSKA (reference sequence). This CDR3 comprises 14 residues. This CDR3 reads CSAREGGMGSPLHF. The CDR3 nucleotides are TGCAGTGCGAGAGAGGGGGGGATGGGTTCACCCCTCCACTTT.

In this sample, this clonotype turned up many times. A much bigger clone sits one base away, suggesting this may be a read error. The gene calls are TRBV7-2 and TRBJ2-5; 8 bases align to TRBD2. The CDR3 covers 17 residues. V lost 5 bases, J lost 11 bases, and 22 bases stayed unmatched. Germline V CDR1 and CDR2: SGHTA, FQGNSA. As DNA, the CDR3 is TGTGCCAGCAGCCAGAGCCCCGGAAGCGGGAGACAGAATGAGCAGTACTTC. This gives the protein CASSQSPGSGRQNEQYF.

This clonotype was observed many times. The V call is TRBV7-9, the J call TRBJ2-1; D call uncertain. The CDR3 length is 12 residues. Germline V gives CDR1 SEHNR, CDR2 FQNEAQ (reference sequence). The V and J ends lost 6 bases and 7 bases respectively, with 10 bases between them. CDR3 nucleotides: TGTGCCAGCAGAGGAGTACAGAATGAGCAGTTCTTC. Protein product: CASRGVQNEQFF.

This clonotype was detected only a few times. CDR3 region: CASRSGVNTEAFF. Written as DNA, the CDR3 is TGCGCCAGCAGGTCCGGAGTGAACACTGAAGCTTTCTTT. This rearrangement joins TRBV5-1 to TRBJ1-1; no firm D call. Germline V CDR1 and CDR2: SGHRS, YFSETQ. Between the trimmed V and J ends, which lost 5 bases and 0 bases, there was a span of 8 bases. The CDR3 totals 13 residues.

The V and J genes are TRBV25-1 and TRBJ2-7; D not resolved. There are 16 residues in the CDR3. From germline, CDR1 is MGHDK and CDR2 SYGVNS. V shed 1 base and J shed 0 bases, with 13 bases lying between them. CDR3 sequence (DNA): TGTGCCAGCAGTGAATCGATGGAAGGAAGCTCCTACGAGCAGTACTTC. Its translation: CASSESMEGSSYEQYF.

The V gene is TRBV6-5, the J gene TRBJ2-2; weak D call: TRBD2 (5 bases). Per germline, CDR1 MNHEY and CDR2 SVGAGI. CDR3 length: 18 residues. Deletions cut 3 bases from V and 3 bases from J, with 20 bases between. DNA for the CDR3: TGTGCCAGCAGTTATCTCGGGCCATTGGGGAGCTACACCGGGGAGCTGTTTTTT. It encodes CASSYLGPLGSYTGELFF.

The chain couples TRBV20-1 to TRBJ1-1, with a tentative D call TRBD1 (6 bases). Germline V gene data show CDR1 as DFQATT and CDR2 as SNEGSKA (reference sequence). The CDR3 covers 12 residues. CDR3 residues: CSVGARGTEAFF. In DNA, the CDR3 is TGCAGCGTTGGGGCCAGGGGCACTGAAGCTTTCTTT.

This clonotype was counted between two and nine times. This chain links TRBV5-1 with TRBJ2-5, with 7 bases aligning to TRBD1. The J segment lost 5 bases and the V segment lost 3 bases, leaving 7 bases of the junction unmatched. The CDR3 runs 14 residues. Germline loops: CDR1 SGHRS, CDR2 YFSETQ. This CDR3 is CASSSAGGMETQYF. CDR3 nucleotide sequence: TGCGCCAGCAGCTCAGCAGGGGGTATGGAGACCCAGTACTTC. Filled out from reference TRBV5-1 and TRBJ2-5, the complete variable domain reads KAGVTQTPRYLIKTRGQQVTLSCSPISGHRSVSWYQQTPGQGLQFLFEYFSETQRNKGNFPGRFSGRQFSNSRSEMNVSTLELGDSALYLCASSSAGGMETQYFGPGTRLLVL.

The count of this clonotype is one. A much larger clone lies a single base off, so this may be a read error. V and J are TRBV7-2 and TRBJ2-1; D possibly uses TRBD1 or TRBD2 (5 bases each). The J call may be incorrect, as the DNA end agrees better with TRBJ2-7. The V gene's germline CDR1 is SGHTA and CDR2 FQGNSA. The CDR3 is 19 amino acids. CDR3 DNA: TGTGCCAGCAGCTTATATCAGGGCGGCGGGCTTAGCTCCTACAATGAGCAGTACTTC. Residues: CASSLYQGGGLSSYNEQYF.

This clonotype occurred many times. The V gene is TRBV6-5, the J gene TRBJ2-3, with 9 bases lining up with TRBD2. With V trimmed by 4 bases and J by 10 bases, 15 bases remained unmatched. CDR3 length: 16 residues. From germline, CDR1 is MNHEY and CDR2 SVGAGI. In DNA form, the CDR3 reads TGTGCCAGCAGTTCCCTCGAGGGCGGGAGGGCCCAGTCGCAGTATTTT. Its protein product is CASSSLEGGRAQSQYF.